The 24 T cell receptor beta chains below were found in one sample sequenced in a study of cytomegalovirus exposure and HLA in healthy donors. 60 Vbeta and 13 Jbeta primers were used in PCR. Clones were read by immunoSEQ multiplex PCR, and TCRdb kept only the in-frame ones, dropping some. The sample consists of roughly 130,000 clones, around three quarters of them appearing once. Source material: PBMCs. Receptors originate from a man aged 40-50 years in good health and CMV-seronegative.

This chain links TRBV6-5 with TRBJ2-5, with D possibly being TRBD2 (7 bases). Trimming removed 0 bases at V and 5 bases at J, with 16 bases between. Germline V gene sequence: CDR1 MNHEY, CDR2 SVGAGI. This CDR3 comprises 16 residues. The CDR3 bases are TGTGCCAGCAGTTACTCTTGGGGGCGGGGGCCCGAGACCCAGTACTTC. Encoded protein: CASSYSWGRGPETQYF.

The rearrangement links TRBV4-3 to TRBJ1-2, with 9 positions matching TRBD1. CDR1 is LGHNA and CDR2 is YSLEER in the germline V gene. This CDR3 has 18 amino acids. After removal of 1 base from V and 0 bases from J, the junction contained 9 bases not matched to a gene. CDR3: CASSQVRDRVEANYGYTF. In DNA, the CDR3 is TGCGCCAGCAGCCAAGTTAGGGACAGGGTGGAAGCTAACTATGGCTACACCTTC.

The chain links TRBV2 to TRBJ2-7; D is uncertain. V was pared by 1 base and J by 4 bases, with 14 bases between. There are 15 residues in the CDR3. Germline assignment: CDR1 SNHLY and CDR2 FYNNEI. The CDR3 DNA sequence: TGTGCCAGCAGTGAAGAGCCCCGTGCTGAGTACGAGCAGTACTTC. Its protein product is CASSEEPRAEYEQYF. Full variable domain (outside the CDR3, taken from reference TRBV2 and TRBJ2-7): EPEVTQTPSHQVTQMGQEVILRCVPISNHLYFYWYRQILGQKVEFLVSFYNNEISEKSEIFDDQFSVERPDGSNFTLKIRSTKLEDSAMYFCASSEEPRAEYEQYFGPGTRLTVT.

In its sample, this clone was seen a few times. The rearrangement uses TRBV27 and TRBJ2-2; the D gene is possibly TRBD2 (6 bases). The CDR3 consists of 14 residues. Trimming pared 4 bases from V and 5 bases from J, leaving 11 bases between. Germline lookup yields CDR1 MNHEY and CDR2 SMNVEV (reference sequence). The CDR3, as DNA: TGTGCCAGCAGTTCAATGGCGGGGACCGGGGAGCTGTTTTTT. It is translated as CASSSMAGTGELFF.

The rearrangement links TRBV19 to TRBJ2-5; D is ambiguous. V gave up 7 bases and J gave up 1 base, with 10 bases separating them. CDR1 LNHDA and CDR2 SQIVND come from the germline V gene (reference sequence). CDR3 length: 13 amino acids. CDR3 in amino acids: CASMGRVQETQYF. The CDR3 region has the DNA TGTGCCAGTATGGGCAGAGTCCAAGAGACCCAGTACTTC.

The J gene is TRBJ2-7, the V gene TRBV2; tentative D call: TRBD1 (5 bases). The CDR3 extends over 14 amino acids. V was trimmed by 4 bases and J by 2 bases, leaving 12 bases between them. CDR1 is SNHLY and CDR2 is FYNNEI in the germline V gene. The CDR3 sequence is CASSAGRAPYEQYF. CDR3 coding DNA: TGTGCCAGCAGTGCGGGCAGGGCCCCCTACGAGCAGTACTTC. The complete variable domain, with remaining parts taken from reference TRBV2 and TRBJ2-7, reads EPEVTQTPSHQVTQMGQEVILRCVPISNHLYFYWYRQILGQKVEFLVSFYNNEISEKSEIFDDQFSVERPDGSNFTLKIRSTKLEDSAMYFCASSAGRAPYEQYFGPGTRLTVT.

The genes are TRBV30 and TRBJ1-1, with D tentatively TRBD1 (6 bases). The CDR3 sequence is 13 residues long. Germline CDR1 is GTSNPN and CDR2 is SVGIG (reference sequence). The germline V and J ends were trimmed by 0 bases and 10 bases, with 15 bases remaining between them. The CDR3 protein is CAWSVPGGGIAFF. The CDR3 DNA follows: TGTGCCTGGAGTGTACCGGGGGGGGGCATAGCTTTCTTT.

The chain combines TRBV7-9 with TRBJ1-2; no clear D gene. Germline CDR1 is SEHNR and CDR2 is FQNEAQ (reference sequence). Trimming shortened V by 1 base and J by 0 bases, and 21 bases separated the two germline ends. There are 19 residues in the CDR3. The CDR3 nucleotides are TGTGCCAGCAGCTTAGGAGCGGGTCGAGGTGGCCGAACTAACTATGGCTACACCTTC. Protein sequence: CASSLGAGRGGRTNYGYTF.

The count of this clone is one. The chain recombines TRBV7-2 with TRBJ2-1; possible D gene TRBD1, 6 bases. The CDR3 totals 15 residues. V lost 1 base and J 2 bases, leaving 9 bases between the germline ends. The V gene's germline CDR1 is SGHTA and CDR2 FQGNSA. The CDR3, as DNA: TGTGCCAGCAGCTTAGATGGACAGACCTACAATGAGCAGTTCTTC. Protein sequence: CASSLDGQTYNEQFF.

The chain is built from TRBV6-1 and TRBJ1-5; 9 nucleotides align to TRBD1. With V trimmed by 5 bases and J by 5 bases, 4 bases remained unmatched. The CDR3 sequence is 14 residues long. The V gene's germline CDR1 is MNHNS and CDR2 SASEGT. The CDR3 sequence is CASSHRGRDQPQHF. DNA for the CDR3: TGTGCCAGCAGTCACAGGGGGCGTGATCAGCCCCAGCATTTT.

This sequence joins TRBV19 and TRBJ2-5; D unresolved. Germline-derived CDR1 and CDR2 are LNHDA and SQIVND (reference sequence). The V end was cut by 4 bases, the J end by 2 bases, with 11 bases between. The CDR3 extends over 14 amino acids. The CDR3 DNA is TGTGCCAGTAGTAGCGACACTCAGCAAGAGACCCAGTACTTC. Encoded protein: CASSSDTQQETQYF.

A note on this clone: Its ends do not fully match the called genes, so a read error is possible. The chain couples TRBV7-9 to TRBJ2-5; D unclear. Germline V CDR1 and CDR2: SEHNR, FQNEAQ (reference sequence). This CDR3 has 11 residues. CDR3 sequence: CSSSSGETQYF. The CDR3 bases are TGTTCCAGCAGCTCGGGAGAGACCCAGTACTTC.

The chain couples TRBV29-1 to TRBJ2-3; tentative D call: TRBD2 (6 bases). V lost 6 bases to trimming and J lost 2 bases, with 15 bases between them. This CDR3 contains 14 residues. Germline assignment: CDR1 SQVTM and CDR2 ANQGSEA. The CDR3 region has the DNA TGCAGCGTGAGACGGACTAACCCCACAGATACGCAGTATTTT. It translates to CSVRRTNPTDTQYF.

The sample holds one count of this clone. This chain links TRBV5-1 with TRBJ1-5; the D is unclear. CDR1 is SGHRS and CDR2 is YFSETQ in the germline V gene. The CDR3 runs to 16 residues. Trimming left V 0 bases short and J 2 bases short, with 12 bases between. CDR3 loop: CASSLGGSAGNQPQHF. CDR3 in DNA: TGCGCCAGCAGCTTGGGAGGCTCGGCGGGCAATCAGCCCCAGCATTTT.

CDR3 sequence (DNA): TGTGCCAGCAGCCCCCCGTTTGGGACAGCCTCCTACGAGCAGTACTTC. Translation: CASSPPFGTASYEQYF. The chain couples TRBV7-9 to TRBJ2-7; 7 nucleotides align to TRBD1. The ends lost 5 bases at V and 0 bases at J; junction bases unmatched: 10. The CDR3 has 16 amino acids. CDR1 and CDR2 (germline): SEHNR, FQNEAQ (reference sequence).

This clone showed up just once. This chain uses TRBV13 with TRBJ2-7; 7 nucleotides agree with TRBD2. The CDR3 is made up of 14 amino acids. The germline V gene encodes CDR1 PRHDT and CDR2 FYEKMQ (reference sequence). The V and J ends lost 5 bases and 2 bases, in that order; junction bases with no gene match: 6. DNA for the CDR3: TGTGCCAGCAGCGACGGGAGGTCCCCCTACGAGCAGTACTTC. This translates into CASSDGRSPYEQYF.

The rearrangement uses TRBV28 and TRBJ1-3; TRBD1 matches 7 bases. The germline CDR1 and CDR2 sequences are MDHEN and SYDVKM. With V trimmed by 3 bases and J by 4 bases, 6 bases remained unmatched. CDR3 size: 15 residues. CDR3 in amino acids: CASSFGTVSGNTIYF. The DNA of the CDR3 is TGTGCCAGCAGTTTCGGGACAGTGTCCGGAAACACCATATATTTT.

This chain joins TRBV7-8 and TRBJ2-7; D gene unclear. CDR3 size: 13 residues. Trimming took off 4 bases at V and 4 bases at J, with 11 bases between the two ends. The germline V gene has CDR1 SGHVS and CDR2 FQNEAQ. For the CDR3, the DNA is TGTGCCAGCAGCTCCCGAGCGCAGTACGAGCAGTACTTC. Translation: CASSSRAQYEQYF.

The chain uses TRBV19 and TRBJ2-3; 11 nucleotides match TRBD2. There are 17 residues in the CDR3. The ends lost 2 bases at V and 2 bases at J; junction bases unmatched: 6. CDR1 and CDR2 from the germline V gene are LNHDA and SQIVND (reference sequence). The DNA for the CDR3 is TGTGCCAGTAGTATAAGGGGACTAGCGGAGATCACAGATACGCAGTATTTT. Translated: CASSIRGLAEITDTQYF.

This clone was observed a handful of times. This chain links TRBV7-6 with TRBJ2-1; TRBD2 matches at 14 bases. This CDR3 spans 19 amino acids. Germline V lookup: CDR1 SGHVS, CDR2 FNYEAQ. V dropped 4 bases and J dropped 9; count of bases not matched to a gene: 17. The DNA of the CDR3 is TGTGCCAGCAGCTCCACGACTAGCGGGGGGGGCCCTCCAATCACTGAGCAGTTCTTC. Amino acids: CASSSTTSGGGPPITEQFF.

In DNA form, the CDR3 reads TGCGCCAGCAGCCAAGTGGGACAGCTAAGATACGAGCAGTACTTC. It codes for CASSQVGQLRYEQYF. The gene calls are TRBV4-1 and TRBJ2-7; 7 positions agree with TRBD1. The V and J ends lost 1 base and 4 bases, in that order; junction bases with no gene match: 7. CDR3 length: 15 amino acids. The germline gives CDR1 MGHRA, CDR2 YSYEKL.

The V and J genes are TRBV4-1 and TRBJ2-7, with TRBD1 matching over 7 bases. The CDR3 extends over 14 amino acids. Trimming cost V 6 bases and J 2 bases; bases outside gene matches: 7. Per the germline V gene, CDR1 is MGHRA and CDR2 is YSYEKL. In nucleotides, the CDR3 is TGCGCCAGCAGGAAGACAGGGTTCGCCTACGAGCAGTACTTC. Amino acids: CASRKTGFAYEQYF.

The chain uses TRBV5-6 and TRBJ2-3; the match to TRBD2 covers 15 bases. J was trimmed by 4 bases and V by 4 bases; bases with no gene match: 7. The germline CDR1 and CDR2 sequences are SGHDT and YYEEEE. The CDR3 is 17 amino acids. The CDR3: CASSPGLAGGLPDTQYF. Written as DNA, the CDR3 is TGTGCCAGCAGCCCCGGACTAGCGGGGGGGCTCCCAGATACGCAGTATTTT.

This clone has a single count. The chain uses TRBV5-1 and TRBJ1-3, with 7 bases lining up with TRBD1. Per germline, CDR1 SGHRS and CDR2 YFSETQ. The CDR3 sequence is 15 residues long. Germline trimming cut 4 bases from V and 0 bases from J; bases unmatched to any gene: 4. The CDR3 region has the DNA TGCGCCAGCAGCGAGGGGACAGTCTCTGGAAACACCATATATTTT. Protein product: CASSEGTVSGNTIYF.